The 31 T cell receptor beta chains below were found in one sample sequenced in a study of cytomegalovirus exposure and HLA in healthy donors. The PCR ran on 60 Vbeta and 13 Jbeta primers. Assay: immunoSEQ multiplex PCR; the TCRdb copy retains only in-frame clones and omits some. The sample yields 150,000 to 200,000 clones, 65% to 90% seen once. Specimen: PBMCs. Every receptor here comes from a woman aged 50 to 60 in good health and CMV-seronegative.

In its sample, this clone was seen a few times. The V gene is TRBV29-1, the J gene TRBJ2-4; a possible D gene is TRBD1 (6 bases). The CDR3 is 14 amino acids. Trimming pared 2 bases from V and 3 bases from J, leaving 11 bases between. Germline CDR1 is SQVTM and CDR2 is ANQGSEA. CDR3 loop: CSVEPRGGKNIQYF. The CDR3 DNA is TGCAGCGTTGAACCCCGAGGGGGCAAAAACATTCAGTACTTC. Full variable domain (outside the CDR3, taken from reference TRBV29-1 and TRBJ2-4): SAVISQKPSRDICQRGTSLTIQCQVDSQVTMMFWYRQQPGQSLTLIATANQGSEATYESGFVIDKFPISRPNLTFSTLTVSNMSPEDSSIYLCSVEPRGGKNIQYFGAGTRLSVL.

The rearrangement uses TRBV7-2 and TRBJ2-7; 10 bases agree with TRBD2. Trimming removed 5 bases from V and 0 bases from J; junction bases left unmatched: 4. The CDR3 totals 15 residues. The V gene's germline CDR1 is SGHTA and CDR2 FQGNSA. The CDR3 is CASSPRLAGSYEQYF. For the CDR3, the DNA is TGTGCCAGCAGCCCCCGACTAGCGGGCTCCTACGAGCAGTACTTC.

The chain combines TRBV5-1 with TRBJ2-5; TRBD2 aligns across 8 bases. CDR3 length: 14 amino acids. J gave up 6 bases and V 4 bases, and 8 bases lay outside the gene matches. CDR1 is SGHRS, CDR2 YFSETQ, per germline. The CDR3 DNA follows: TGCGCCAGCAGCCCCGGGGGGGGGAGGCAGACCCAGTACTTC. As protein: CASSPGGGRQTQYF.

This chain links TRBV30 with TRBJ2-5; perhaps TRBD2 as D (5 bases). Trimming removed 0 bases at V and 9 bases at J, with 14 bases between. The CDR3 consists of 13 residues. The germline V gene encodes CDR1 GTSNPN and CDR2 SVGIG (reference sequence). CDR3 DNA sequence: TGTGCCTGGAGTGTAGGGCTGACCGGGGCCCAGTACTTC. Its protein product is CAWSVGLTGAQYF.

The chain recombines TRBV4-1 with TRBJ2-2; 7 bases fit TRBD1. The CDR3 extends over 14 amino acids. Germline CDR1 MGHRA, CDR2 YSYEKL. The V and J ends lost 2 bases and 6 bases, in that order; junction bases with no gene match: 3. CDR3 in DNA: TGCGCCAGCAGCCAAACAGGGGTGTCCGGGGAGCTGTTTTTT. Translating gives CASSQTGVSGELFF.

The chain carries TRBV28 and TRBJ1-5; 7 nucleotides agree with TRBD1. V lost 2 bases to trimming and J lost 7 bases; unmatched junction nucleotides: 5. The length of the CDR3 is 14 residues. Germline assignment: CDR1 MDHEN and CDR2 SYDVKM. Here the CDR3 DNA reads TGTGCCAGCAGTTTAATCACAGGGGCGCAGCCCCAGCATTTT. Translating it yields CASSLITGAQPQHF.

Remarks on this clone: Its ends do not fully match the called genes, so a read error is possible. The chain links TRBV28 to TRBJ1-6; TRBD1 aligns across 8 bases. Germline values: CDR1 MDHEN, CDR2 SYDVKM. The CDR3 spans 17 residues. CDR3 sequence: CASSSIRRDRKNSPLHF. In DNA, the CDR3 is TGTGCCAGCAGTTCCATCCGTCGGGACAGGAAAAATTCACCTCTCCACTTT. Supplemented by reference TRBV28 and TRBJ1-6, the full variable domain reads DVKVTQSSRYLVKRTGEKVFLECVQDMDHENMFWYRQDPGLGLRLIYFSYDVKMKEKGDIPEGYSVSREKKERFSLILESASTNQTSMYLCASSSIRRDRKNSPLHFGNGTRLTVT.

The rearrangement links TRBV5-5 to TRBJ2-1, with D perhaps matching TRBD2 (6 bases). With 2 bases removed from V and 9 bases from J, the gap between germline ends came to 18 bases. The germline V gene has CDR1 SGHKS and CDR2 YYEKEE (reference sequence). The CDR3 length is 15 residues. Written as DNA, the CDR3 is TGTGCCAGCAGCTTTCCTAGTCGCCCCGGGGGTGAGCAGTTCTTC. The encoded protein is CASSFPSRPGGEQFF.

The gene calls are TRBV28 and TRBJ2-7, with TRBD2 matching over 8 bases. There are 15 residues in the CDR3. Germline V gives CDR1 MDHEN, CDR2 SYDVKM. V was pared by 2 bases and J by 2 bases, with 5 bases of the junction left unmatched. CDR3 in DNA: TGTGCCAGCAGTTTACCGGGAGGGCTGACCTACGAGCAGTACTTC. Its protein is CASSLPGGLTYEQYF.

This chain's CDR3 is CASSRTGAGGYEKLFF. The CDR3 nucleotides read TGTGCCAGCAGCCGTACAGGGGCGGGTGGATATGAAAAACTGTTTTTT. This chain links TRBV7-9 with TRBJ1-4; 7 positions match TRBD1. This CDR3 comprises 16 residues. Per germline, CDR1 SEHNR and CDR2 FQNEAQ (reference sequence). J was trimmed by 6 bases and V by 5 bases; bases with no gene match: 12.

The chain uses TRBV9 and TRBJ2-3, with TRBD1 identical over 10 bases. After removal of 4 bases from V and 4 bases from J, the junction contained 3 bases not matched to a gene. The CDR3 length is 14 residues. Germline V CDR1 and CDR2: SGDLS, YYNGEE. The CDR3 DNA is TGTGCCAGCAGCCAAGGGACAGGGGCAGATACGCAGTATTTT. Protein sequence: CASSQGTGADTQYF. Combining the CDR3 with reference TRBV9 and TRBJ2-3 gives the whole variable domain DSGVTQTPKHLITATGQRVTLRCSPRSGDLSVYWYQQSLDQGLQFLIQYYNGEERAKGNILERFSAQQFPDLHSELNLSSLELGDSALYFCASSQGTGADTQYFGPGTRLTVL.

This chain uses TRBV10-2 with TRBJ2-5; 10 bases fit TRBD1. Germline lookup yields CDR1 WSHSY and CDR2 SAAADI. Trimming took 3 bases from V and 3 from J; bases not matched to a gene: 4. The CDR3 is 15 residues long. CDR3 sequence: CASSDSGTGEETQYF. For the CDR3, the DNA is TGCGCCAGCAGTGATTCCGGGACAGGGGAAGAGACCCAGTACTTC.

CDR3 sequence reads: CASSSDGRADTQYF. The CDR3 coding sequence is TGCGCCAGCAGCTCGGATGGTCGGGCAGATACGCAGTATTTT. The gene calls are TRBV5-1 and TRBJ2-3, with unresolved D. Per the germline V gene, CDR1 is SGHRS and CDR2 is YFSETQ. CDR3 length: 14 amino acids. Deletions cut 3 bases from V and 4 bases from J, with 12 bases between.

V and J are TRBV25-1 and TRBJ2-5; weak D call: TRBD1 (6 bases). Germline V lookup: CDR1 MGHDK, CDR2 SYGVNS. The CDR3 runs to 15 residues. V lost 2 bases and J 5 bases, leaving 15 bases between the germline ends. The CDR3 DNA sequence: TGTGCCAGCAGTGAAGGGACATCCCCTCGTGAGACCCAGTACTTC. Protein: CASSEGTSPRETQYF.

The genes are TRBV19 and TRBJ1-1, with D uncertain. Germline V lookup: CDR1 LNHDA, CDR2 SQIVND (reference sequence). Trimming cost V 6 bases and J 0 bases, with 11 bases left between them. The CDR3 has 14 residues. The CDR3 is CASRPRRLNTEAFF. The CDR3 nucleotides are TGTGCCAGTAGACCCCGCAGGTTGAACACTGAAGCTTTCTTT.

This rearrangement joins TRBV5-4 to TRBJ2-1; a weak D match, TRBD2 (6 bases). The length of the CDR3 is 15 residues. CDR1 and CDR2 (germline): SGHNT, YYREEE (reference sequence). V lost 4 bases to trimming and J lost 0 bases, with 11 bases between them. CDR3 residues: CASSPGGISYNEQFF. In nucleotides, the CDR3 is TGTGCCAGCAGCCCTGGCGGGATCTCCTACAATGAGCAGTTCTTC.

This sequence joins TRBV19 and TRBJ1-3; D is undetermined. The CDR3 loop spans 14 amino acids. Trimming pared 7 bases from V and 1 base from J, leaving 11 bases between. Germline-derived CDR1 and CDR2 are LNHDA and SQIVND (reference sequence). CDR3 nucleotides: TGTGCCAGTAAACCAGCGCAGTCTGGAAACACCATATATTTT. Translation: CASKPAQSGNTIYF.

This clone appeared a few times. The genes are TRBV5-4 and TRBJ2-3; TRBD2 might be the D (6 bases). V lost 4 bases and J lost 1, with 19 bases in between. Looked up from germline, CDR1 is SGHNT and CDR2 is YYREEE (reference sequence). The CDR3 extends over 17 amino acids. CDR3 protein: CASSPYLGGAGTDTQYF. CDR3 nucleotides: TGTGCCAGCAGCCCTTACTTAGGAGGGGCGGGCACAGATACGCAGTATTTT.

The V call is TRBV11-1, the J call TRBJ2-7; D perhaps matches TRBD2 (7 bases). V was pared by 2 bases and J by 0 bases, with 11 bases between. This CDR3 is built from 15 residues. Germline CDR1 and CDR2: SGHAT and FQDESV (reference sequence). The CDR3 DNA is TGTGCCAGCAGCTTAACAGGGAGGGGCTCCTACGAGCAGTACTTC. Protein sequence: CASSLTGRGSYEQYF.

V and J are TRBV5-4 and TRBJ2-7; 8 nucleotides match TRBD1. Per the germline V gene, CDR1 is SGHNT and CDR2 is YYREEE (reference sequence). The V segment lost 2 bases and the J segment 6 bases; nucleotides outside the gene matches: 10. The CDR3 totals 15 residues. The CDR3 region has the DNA TGTGCCAGCAGCTTCCGGACAGGGTGGGAAGGCGAGCAGTACTTC. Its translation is CASSFRTGWEGEQYF. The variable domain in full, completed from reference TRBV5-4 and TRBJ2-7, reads ETGVTQSPTHLIKTRGQQVTLRCSSQSGHNTVSWYQQALGQGPQFIFQYYREEENGRGNFPPRFSGLQFPNYSSELNVNALELDDSALYLCASSFRTGWEGEQYFGPGTRLTVT.

CDR3 sequence (DNA): TGTGCCAGCAGTTCCATCTCCGGGGGTGTCAACACTGAAGCTTTCTTT. Translating it yields CASSSISGGVNTEAFF. The chain combines TRBV27 with TRBJ1-1; tentatively, D is TRBD1 (5 bases). The CDR3 covers 16 residues. V was pared by 4 bases and J by 2 bases, with 17 bases between. CDR1 is MNHEY, CDR2 SMNVEV, per germline (reference sequence).

CDR3: CASPGKGYGELFF. CDR3 sequence (DNA): TGTGCCTCCCCAGGGAAAGGGTACGGGGAGCTGTTTTTT. The V and J genes are TRBV30 and TRBJ2-2; D perhaps matches TRBD1 (5 bases). V was pared by 7 bases and J by 7 bases, with 16 bases between. The CDR3 runs to 13 residues. The germline V gene encodes CDR1 GTSNPN and CDR2 SVGIG (reference sequence).

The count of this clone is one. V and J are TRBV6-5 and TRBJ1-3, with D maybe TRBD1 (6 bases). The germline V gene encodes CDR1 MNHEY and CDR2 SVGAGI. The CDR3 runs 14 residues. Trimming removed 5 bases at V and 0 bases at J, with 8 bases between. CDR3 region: CASSDRFSGNTIYF. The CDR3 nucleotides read TGTGCCAGCAGTGACAGGTTCTCTGGAAACACCATATATTTT.

As DNA, the CDR3 is TGTGCCAGTACCACCAGGTCCACGAACACCGGGGAGCTGTTTTTT. Encoded protein: CASTTRSTNTGELFF. The chain uses TRBV19 and TRBJ2-2; D is uncertain. V lost 7 bases and J 0 bases, leaving 12 bases between the germline ends. Germline lookup yields CDR1 LNHDA and CDR2 SQIVND (reference sequence). The CDR3 spans 15 residues.

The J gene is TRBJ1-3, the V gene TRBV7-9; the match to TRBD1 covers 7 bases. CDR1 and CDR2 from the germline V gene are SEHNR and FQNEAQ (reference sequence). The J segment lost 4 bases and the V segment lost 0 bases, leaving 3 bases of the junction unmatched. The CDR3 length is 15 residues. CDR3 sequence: CASSLAQGEGNTIYF. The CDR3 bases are TGTGCCAGCAGCTTAGCTCAGGGGGAAGGAAACACCATATATTTT. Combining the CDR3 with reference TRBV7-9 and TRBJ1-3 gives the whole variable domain DTGVSQNPRHKITKRGQNVTFRCDPISEHNRLYWYRQTLGQGPEFLTYFQNEAQLEKSRLLSDRFSAERPKGSFSTLEIQRTEQGDSAMYLCASSLAQGEGNTIYFGEGSWLTVV.

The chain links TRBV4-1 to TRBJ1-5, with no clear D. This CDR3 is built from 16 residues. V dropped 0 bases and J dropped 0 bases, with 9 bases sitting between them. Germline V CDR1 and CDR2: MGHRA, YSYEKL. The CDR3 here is CASSQEPYYSNQPQHF. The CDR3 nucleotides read TGCGCCAGCAGCCAAGAACCCTACTATAGCAATCAGCCCCAGCATTTT.

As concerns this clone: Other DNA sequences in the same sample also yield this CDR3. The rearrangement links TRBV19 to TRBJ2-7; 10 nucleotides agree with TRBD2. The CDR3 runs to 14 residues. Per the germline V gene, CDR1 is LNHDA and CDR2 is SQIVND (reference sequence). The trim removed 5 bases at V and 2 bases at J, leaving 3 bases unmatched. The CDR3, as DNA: TGTGCCAGTAGTCGGACTAGCGGAACCTACGAGCAGTACTTC. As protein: CASSRTSGTYEQYF.

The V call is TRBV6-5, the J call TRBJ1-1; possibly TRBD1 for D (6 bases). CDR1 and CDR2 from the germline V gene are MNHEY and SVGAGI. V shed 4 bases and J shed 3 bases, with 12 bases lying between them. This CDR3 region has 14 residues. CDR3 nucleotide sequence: TGTGCCAGCAGTTCATACAGGGCGTACACTGAAGCTTTCTTT. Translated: CASSSYRAYTEAFF.

The CDR3 region is CASSQGAGFPYEQYF. As DNA, the CDR3 is TGCGCCAGCAGCCAGGGGGCAGGGTTCCCCTACGAGCAGTACTTC. This chain joins TRBV4-1 and TRBJ2-7; TRBD1 is a possible D gene (6 bases). Per the germline V gene, CDR1 is MGHRA and CDR2 is YSYEKL. Trimming cost V 3 bases and J 2 bases, with 14 bases left between them. The length of the CDR3 is 15 residues.

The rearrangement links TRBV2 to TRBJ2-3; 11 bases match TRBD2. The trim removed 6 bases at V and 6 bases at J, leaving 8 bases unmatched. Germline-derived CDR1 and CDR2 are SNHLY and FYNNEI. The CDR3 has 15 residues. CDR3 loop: CASRLLAGALDTQYF. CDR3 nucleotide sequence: TGTGCCAGCAGGTTACTAGCGGGAGCCCTGGATACGCAGTATTTT.

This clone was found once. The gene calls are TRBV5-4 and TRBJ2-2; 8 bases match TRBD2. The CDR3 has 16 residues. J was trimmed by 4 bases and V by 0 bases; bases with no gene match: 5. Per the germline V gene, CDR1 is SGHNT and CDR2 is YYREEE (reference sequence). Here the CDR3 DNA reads TGTGCCAGCAGCTTGGCCGGGGGACTAGTCACCGGGGAGCTGTTTTTT. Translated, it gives CASSLAGGLVTGELFF. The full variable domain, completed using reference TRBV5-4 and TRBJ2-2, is ETGVTQSPTHLIKTRGQQVTLRCSSQSGHNTVSWYQQALGQGPQFIFQYYREEENGRGNFPPRFSGLQFPNYSSELNVNALELDDSALYLCASSLAGGLVTGELFFGEGSRLTVL.